A selection of T cell receptor beta chains follows, all from one sample in a study of CD8 T cells in ankylosing spondylitis. TCRdb itself ran the 5' RACE reads through MiXCR, one entry per CDR3 protein. The sample contains tens of thousands of distinct CDR3 sequences, less than 4% of which appear only once. What was sequenced was blood, either unsorted or a sorted T cell fraction (not recorded which). The receptors stem from a male donor with ankylosing spondylitis or in good health (not recorded which). Each CDR3 is given without its conserved first and last residue.

V gene	J gene	CDR3 protein
TRBV9	TRBJ2-1	ASSVRGNNEQF
TRBV9	TRBJ2-2	ASSVSLLGGPGELF
TRBV9	TRBJ2-3	ASSVGTIGTDTQY
TRBV9	TRBJ2-5	ASSVGGLAGGGETQY
TRBV9	TRBJ2-2	ASSPRAAGNTGELV
TRBV9	TRBJ2-3	ASSLTTSGNKDTQY
TRBV9	TRBJ2-1	ASSPPGNNEQF
TRBV9	TRBJ2-1	ASSVEVGVNEQF
TRBV9	TRBJ2-5	ASSVMGLGQETQY
TRBV9	TRBJ2-1	ASNRLAGLNEQF
TRBV9	TRBJ1-1	ASSVSGVVGAEAF
TRBV9	TRBJ1-1	ASSVMGPEAF
TRBV9	TRBJ2-1	ASGGILGTYNEQF
TRBV9	TRBJ2-3	ASSVATSGGPDTQY
TRBV9	TRBJ2-3	ASSVGGLEDTQY
TRBV9	TRBJ2-5	ASSVEGSLGETQY
TRBV9	TRBJ2-3	ASSELAGGLFPDTQY
TRBV9	TRBJ2-3	ASSVGSEAGTRS
TRBV9	TRBJ1-5	ASSVASDINQPQH
TRBV9	TRBJ2-1	ASSVDPGRIEQF
TRBV9	TRBJ2-1	ASSAGTEYNEQF
TRBV9	TRBJ2-1	ASSAGSLAGIEQF
TRBV9	TRBJ1-6	ASSVAESFSPLH
TRBV9	TRBJ1-1	ASSATWGGGTEAF
TRBV9	TRBJ2-2	ASSAPPGTGRSLGELF
TRBV9	TRBJ2-6	ASSGGQGTLTGANVLT
TRBV9	TRBJ2-2	ASSPPGRAGELF
TRBV9	TRBJ2-1	ASSVALKLGIHGNEQF
TRBV9	TRBJ2-1	ASSVEGGLAGFGNEQF
TRBV9	TRBJ2-3	ASSVMSGSDTQY
TRBV9	TRBJ2-1	ASSPQYTYNEQF
TRBV11-3	TRBJ2-2	ASRSGPGGTGELF
TRBV9	TRBJ2-3	ASSVGPGGPTDTQY